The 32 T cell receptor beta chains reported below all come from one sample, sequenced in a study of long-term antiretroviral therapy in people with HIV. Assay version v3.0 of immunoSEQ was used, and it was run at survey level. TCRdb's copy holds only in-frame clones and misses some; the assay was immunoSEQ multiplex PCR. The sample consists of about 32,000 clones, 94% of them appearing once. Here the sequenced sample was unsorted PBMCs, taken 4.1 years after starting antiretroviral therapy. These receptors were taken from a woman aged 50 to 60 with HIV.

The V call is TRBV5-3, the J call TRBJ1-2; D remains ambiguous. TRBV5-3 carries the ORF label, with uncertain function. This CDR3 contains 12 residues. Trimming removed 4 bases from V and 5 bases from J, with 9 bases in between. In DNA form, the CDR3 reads TGTGCCAGAAGCCGGACCGTATATGGCTACACCTTC. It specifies CARSRTVYGYTF.

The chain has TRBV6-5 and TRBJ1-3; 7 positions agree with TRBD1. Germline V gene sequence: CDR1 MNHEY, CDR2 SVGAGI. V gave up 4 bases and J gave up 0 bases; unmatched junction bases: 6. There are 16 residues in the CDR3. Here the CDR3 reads CASSSTGTASGNTIYF. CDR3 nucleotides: TGTGCCAGCAGTTCCACCGGGACAGCCTCTGGAAACACCATATATTTT.

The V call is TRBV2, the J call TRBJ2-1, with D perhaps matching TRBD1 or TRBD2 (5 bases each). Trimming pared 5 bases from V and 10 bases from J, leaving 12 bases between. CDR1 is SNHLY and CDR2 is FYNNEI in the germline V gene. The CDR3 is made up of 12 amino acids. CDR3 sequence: CASSLGWGEQFF. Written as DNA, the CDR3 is TGTGCCAGCAGTTTAGGTTGGGGGGAGCAGTTCTTC.

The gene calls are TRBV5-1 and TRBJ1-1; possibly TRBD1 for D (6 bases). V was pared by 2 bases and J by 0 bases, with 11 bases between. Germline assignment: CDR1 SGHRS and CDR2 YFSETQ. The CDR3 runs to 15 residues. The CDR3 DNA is TGCGCCAGCAGCTTACTTACAGGGTTGAACACTGAAGCTTTCTTT. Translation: CASSLLTGLNTEAFF.

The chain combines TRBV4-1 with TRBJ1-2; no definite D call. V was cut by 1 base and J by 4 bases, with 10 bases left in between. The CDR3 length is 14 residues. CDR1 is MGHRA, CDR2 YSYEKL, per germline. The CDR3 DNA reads TGCGCCAGCAGCCAAGGGAACCAGGCCTATGGCTACACCTTC. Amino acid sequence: CASSQGNQAYGYTF.

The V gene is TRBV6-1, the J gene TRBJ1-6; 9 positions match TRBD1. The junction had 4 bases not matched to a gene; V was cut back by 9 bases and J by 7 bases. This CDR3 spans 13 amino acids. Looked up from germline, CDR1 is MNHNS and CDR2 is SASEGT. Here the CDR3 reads CASSDRGNSPLHF. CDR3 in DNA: TGTGCCAGTTCGGACAGGGGAAATTCACCCCTCCACTTT.

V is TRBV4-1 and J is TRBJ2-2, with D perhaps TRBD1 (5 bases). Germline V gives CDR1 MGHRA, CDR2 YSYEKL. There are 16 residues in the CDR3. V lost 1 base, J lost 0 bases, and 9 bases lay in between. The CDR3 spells CASSQVTTANTGELFF. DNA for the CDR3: TGCGCCAGCAGCCAAGTGACGACAGCGAACACCGGGGAGCTGTTTTTT.

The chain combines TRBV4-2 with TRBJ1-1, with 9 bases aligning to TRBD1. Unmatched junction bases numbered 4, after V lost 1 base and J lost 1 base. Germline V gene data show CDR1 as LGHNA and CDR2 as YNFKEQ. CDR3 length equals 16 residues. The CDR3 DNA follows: TGTGCCAGCAGCCAAGGACCGGGACAGGGGAACACTGAAGCTTTCTTT. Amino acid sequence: CASSQGPGQGNTEAFF.

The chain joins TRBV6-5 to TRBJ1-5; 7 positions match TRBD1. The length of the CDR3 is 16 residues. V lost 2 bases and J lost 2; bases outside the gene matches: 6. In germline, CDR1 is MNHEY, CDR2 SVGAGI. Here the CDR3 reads CASSYTRDRGNQPQHF. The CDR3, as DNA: TGTGCCAGCAGTTACACCCGGGACAGAGGCAATCAGCCCCAGCATTTT.

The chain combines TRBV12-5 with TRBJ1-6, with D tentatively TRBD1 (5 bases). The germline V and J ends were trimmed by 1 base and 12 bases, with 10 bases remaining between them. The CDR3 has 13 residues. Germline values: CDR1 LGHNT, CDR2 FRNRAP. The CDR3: CASGLGGLLPLHF. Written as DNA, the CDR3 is TGTGCTAGTGGTTTGGGGGGACTTCTACCCCTCCACTTT.

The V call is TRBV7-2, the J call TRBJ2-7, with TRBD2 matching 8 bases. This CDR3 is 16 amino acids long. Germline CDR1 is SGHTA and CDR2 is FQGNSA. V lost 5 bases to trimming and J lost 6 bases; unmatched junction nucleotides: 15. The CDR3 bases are TGTGCCAGCAGCCCCCAACCGGGACTAGAGGCGGGCGAGCAGTACTTC. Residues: CASSPQPGLEAGEQYF.

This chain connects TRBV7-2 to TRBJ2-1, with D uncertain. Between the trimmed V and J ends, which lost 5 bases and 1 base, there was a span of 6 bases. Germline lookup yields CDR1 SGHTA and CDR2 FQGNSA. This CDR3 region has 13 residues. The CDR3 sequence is CASSRVSYNEQFF. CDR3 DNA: TGTGCCAGCAGCAGGGTGTCCTACAATGAGCAGTTCTTC.

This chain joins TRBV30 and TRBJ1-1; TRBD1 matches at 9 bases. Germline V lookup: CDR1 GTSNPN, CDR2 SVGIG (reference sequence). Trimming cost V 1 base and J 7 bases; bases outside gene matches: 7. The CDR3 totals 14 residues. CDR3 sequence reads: CAWSAGTGTYEAFF. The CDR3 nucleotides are TGTGCCTGGAGTGCCGGGACAGGGACTTATGAAGCTTTCTTT.

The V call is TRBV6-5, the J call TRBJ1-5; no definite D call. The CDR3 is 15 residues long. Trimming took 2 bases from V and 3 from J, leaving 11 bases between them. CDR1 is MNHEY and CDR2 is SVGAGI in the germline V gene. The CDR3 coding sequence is TGTGCCAGCAGTTACGGGCCGGGATTCAATCAGCCCCAGCATTTT. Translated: CASSYGPGFNQPQHF.

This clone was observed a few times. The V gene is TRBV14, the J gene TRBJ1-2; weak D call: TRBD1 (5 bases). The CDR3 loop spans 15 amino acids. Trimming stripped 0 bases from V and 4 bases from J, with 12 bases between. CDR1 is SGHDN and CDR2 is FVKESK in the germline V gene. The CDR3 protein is CASSQEGVVGYGYTF. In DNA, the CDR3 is TGTGCCAGCAGCCAAGAGGGGGTAGTTGGCTATGGCTACACCTTC. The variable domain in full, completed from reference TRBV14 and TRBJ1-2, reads EAGVTQFPSHSVIEKGQTVTLRCDPISGHDNLYWYRRVMGKEIKFLLHFVKESKQDESGMPNNRFLAERTGGTYSTLKVQPAELEDSGVYFCASSQEGVVGYGYTFGSGTRLTVV.

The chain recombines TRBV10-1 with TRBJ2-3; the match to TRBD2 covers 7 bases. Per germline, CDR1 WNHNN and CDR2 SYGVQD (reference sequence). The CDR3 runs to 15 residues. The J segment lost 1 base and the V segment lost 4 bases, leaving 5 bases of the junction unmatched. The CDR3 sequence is CASSASRGGTDTQYF. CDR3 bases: TGCGCCAGCAGTGCATCACGGGGGGGCACAGATACGCAGTATTTT.

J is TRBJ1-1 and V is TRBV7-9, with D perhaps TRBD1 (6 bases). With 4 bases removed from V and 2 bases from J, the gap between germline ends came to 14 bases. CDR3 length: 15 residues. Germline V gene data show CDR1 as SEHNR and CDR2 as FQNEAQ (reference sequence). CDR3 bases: TGTGCCAGCAGCTCCCCGAGGGGGGGAAACACTGAAGCTTTCTTT. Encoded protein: CASSSPRGGNTEAFF.

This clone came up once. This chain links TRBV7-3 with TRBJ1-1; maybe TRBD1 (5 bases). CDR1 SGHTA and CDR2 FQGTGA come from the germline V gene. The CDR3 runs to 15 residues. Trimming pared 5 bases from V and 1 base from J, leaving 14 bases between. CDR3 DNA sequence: TGTGCCAGCAGCCCGCGACAGCAAACGAACACTGAAGCTTTCTTT. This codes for CASSPRQQTNTEAFF.

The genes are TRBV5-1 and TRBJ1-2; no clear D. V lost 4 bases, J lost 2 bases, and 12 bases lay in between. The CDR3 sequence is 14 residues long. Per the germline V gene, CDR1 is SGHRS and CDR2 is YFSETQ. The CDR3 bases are TGCGCCAGCAGCCACCCACCACAAAACTATGGCTACACCTTC. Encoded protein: CASSHPPQNYGYTF.

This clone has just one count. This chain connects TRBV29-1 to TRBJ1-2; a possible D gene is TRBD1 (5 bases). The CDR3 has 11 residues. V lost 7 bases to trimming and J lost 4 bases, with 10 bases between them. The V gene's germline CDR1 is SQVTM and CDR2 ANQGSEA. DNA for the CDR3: TGCAGCGCTCACGACAGCTATGGCTACACCTTC. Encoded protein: CSAHDSYGYTF.

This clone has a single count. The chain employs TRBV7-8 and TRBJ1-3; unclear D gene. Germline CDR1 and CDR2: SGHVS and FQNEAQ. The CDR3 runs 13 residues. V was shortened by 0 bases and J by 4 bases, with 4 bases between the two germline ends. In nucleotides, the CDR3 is TGTGCCAGCAGCTTAGCGGTCGGAAACACCATATATTTT. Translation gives CASSLAVGNTIYF.

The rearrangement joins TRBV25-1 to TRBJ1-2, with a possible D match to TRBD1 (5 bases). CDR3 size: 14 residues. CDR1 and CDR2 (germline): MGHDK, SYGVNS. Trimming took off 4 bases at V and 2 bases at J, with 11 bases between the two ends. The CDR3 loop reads CASSGNPGNYGYTF. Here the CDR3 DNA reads TGTGCCAGCAGTGGGAACCCAGGGAACTATGGCTACACCTTC.

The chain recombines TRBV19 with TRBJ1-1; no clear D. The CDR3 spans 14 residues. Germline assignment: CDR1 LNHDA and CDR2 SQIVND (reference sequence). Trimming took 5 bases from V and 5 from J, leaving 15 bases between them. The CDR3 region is CASSGAVQDTEAFF. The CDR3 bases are TGTGCCAGTAGTGGCGCAGTTCAAGATACTGAAGCTTTCTTT.

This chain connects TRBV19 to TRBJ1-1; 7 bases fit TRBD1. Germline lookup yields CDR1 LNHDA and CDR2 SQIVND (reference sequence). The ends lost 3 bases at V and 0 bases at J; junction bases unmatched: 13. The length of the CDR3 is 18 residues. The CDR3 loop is CASSINRGAGTVNTEAFF. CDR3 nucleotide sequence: TGTGCCAGTAGTATCAATCGTGGCGCCGGGACAGTGAACACTGAAGCTTTCTTT.

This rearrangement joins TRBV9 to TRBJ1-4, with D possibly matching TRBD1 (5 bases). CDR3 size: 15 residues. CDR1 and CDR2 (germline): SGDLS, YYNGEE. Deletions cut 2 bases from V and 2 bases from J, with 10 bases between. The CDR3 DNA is TGTGCCAGCAGCGTGAGGGAGGGGACTAATGAAAAACTGTTTTTT. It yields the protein CASSVREGTNEKLFF. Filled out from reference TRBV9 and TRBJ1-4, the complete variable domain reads DSGVTQTPKHLITATGQRVTLRCSPRSGDLSVYWYQQSLDQGLQFLIQYYNGEERAKGNILERFSAQQFPDLHSELNLSSLELGDSALYFCASSVREGTNEKLFFGSGTQLSVL.

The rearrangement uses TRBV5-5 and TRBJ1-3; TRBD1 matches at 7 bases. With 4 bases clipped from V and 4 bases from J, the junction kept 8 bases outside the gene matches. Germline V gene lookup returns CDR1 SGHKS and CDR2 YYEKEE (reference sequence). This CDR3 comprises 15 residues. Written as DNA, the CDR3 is TGTGCCAGCAGCCGGGACAGCGGGGGGGGAAACACCATATATTTT. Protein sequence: CASSRDSGGGNTIYF.

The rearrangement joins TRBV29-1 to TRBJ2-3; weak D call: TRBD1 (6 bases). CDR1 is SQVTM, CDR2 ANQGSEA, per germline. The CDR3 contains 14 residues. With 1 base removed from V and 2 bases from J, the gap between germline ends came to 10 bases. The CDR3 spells CSVEVTGITDTQYF. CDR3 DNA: TGCAGCGTTGAAGTAACAGGGATCACAGATACGCAGTATTTT.

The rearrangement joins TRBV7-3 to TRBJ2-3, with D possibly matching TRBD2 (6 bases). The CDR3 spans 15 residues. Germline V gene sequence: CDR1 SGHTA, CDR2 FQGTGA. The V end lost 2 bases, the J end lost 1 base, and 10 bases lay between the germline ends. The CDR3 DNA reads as TGTGCCAGCAGCTTAGAAGCTAGCGGCACAGATACGCAGTATTTT. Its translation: CASSLEASGTDTQYF.

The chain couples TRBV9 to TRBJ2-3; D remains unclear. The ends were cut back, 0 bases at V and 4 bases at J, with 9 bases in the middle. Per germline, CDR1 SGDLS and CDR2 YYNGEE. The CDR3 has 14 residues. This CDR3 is CASSVGGRSDTQYF. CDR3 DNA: TGTGCCAGCAGCGTAGGTGGCAGATCAGATACGCAGTATTTT.

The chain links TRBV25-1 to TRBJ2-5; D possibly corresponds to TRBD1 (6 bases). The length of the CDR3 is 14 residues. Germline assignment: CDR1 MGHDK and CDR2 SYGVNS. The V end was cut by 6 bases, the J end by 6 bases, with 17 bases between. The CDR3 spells CASSHPRGGQTQYF. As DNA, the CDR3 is TGTGCCAGCAGCCACCCCAGGGGCGGGCAGACCCAGTACTTC. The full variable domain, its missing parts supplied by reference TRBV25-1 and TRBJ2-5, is EADIYQTPRYLVIGTGKKITLECSQTMGHDKMYWYQQDPGMELHLIHYSYGVNSTEKGDLSSESTVSRIRTEHFPLTLESARPSHTSQYLCASSHPRGGQTQYFGPGTRLLVL.

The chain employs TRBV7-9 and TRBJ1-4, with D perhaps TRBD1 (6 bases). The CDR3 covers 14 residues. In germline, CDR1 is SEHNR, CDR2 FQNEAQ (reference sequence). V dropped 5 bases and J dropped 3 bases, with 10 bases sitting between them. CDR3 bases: TGTGCCAGCAGCAGGGGGGGGGCTAATGAAAAACTGTTTTTT. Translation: CASSRGGANEKLFF.

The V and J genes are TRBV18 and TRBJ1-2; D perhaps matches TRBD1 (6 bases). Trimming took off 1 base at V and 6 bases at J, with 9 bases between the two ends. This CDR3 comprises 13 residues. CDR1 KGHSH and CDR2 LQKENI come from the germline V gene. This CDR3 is CASSPQGVNGYTF. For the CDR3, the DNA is TGTGCCAGCTCACCACAGGGGGTCAATGGCTACACCTTC.